The TCR beta chain described here comes from a study of resident and recirculating memory T cells in vitiligo. Looking at the study overall: Shave-biopsy epidermis from lesional and nonlesional skin was sequenced alongside PBMCs. The samples were homogenized without cell sorting before genomic DNA extraction.

No change in lesions over the prior 6 months defined stable disease. Sequenced by immunoSEQ multiplex PCR; TCRdb stores in-frame clones only, minus some. The table lists roughly 80,000 clones, roughly 94% of them singletons. General observations from the study: Different lesions suggested infiltration by different T cell clones.

With V trimmed by 0 bases and J by 0 bases, 7 bases remained unmatched. The germline V gene encodes CDR1 SGDLS and CDR2 YYNGEE. This CDR3 has 17 amino acids. This clone was observed a single time. The antigen remains unidentified. The sequencing sample was made of blood. This rearrangement joins TRBV9 to TRBJ2-3; 7 bases are shared with TRBD1. This sequence originates from a male donor with vitiligo. Here the CDR3 DNA reads TGTGCCAGCAGCGTAGATTCAGAGGGGGCCAGCACAGATACGCAGTATTTT. Encoded protein: CASSVDSEGASTDTQYF.